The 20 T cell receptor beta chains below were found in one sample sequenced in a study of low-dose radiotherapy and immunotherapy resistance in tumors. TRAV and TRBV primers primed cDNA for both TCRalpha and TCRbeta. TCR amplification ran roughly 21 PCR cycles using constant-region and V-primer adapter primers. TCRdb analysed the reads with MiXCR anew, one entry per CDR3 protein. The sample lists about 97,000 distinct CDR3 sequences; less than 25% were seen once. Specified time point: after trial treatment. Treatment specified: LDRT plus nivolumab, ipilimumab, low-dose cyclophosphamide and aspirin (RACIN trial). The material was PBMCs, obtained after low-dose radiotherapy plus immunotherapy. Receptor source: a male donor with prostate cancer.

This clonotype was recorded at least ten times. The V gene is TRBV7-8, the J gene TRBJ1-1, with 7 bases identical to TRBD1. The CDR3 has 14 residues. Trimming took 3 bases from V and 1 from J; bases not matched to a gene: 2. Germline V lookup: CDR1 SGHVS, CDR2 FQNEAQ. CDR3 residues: CASSLRTGNTEAFF. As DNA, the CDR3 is TGTGCCAGCAGCTTGAGGACAGGGAACACTGAAGCTTTCTTT.

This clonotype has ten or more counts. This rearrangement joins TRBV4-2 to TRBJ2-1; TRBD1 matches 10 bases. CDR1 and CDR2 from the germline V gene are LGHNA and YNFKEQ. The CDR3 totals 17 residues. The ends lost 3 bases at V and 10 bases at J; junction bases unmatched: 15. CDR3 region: CASSHPGTGETSREQFF. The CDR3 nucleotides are TGTGCCAGCAGCCACCCAGGGACAGGGGAGACTAGTCGGGAGCAGTTCTTC.

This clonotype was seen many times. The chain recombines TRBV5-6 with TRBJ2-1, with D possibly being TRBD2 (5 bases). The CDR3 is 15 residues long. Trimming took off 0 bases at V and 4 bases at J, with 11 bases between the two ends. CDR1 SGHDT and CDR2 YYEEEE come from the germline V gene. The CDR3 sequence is CASSLGASRYNEQFF. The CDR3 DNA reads TGTGCCAGCAGCTTGGGGGCTAGCCGATACAATGAGCAGTTCTTC.

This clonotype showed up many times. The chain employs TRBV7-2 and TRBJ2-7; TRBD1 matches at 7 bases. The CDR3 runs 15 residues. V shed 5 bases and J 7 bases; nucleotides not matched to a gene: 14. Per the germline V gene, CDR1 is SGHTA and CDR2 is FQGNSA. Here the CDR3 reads CASSPRTGAGWEQYF. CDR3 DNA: TGTGCCAGCAGCCCCAGGACAGGAGCTGGATGGGAGCAGTACTTC. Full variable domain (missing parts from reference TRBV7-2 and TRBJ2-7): GAGVSQSPSNKVTEKGKDVELRCDPISGHTALYWYRQSLGQGLEFLIYFQGNSAPDKSGLPSDRFSAERTGGSVSTLTIQRTQQEDSAVYLCASSPRTGAGWEQYFGPGTRLTVT.

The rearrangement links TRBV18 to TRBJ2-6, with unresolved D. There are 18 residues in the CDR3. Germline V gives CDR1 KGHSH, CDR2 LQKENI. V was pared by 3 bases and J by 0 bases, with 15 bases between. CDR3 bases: TGTGCCAGCTCACCTCCCCCCCTAGGCCGCTCTGGGGCCAACGTCCTGACTTTC. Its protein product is CASSPPPLGRSGANVLTF.

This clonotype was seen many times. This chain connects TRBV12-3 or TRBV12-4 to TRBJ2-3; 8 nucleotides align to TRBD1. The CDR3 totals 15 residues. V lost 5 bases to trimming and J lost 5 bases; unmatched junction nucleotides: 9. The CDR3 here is CASSGPGTGEDTQYF. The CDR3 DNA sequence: TGTGCCAGCAGTGGCCCCGGGACAGGAGAAGATACGCAGTATTTT.

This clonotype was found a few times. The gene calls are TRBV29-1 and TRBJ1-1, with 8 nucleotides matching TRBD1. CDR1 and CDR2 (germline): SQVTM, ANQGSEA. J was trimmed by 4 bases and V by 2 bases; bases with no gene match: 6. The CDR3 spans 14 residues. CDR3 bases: TGCAGCGTTGAACGACAGGGGCCGGGCACTGAAGCTTTCTTT. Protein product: CSVERQGPGTEAFF.

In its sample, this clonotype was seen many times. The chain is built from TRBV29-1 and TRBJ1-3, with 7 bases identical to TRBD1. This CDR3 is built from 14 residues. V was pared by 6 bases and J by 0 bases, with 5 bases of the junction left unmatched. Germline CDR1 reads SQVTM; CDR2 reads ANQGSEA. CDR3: CSVLRQGSGNTIYF. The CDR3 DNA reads TGCAGCGTCCTCAGACAGGGCTCTGGAAACACCATATATTTT.

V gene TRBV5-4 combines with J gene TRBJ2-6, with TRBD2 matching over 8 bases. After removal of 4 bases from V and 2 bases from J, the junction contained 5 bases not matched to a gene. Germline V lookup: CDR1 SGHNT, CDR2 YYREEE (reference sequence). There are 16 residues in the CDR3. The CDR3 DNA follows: TGTGCCAGCAGCCCCGGGGGGGGGGCTGGGGCCAACGTCCTGACTTTC. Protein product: CASSPGGGAGANVLTF.

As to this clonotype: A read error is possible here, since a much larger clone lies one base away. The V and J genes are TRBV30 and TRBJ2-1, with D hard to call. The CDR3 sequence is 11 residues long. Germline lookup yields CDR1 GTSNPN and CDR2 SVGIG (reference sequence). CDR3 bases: TGTGTCTGGAGTGAACTATTCGAGCAGTTCTTC. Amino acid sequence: CVWSELFEQFF.

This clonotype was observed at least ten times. The CDR3 loop reads CASSQGPGLGQETQYF. In DNA, the CDR3 is TGCGCCAGCAGCCAAGGACCGGGACTCGGTCAGGAGACCCAGTACTTC. The genes are TRBV4-1 and TRBJ2-5, with D tentatively TRBD2 (6 bases). The germline gives CDR1 MGHRA, CDR2 YSYEKL. The CDR3 length is 16 residues. V was shortened by 1 base and J by 5 bases, with 17 bases between the two germline ends.

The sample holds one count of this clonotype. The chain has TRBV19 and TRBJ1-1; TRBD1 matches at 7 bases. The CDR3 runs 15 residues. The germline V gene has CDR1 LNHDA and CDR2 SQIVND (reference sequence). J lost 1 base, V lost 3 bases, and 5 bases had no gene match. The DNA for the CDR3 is TGTGCCAGTAGTATGGGGACAGCCCCGAACACTGAAGCTTTCTTT. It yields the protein CASSMGTAPNTEAFF.

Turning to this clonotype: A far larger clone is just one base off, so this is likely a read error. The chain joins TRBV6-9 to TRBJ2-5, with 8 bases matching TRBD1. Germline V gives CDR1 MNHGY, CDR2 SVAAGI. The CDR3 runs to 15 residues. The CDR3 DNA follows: TGTTCCATCAGTGAACCCAGGGGGCTACAGGAGACCCAGTACTTC. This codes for CSISEPRGLQETQYF.

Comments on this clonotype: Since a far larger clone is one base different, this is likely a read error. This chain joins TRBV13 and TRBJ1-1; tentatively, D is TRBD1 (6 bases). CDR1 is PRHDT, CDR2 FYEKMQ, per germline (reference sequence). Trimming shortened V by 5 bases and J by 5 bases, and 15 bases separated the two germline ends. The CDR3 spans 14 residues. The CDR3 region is CASSPDRWGTEAFF. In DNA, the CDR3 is TGTGCCAGCAGCCCCGACAGGTGGGGGACTGAAGCTTTCTTT.

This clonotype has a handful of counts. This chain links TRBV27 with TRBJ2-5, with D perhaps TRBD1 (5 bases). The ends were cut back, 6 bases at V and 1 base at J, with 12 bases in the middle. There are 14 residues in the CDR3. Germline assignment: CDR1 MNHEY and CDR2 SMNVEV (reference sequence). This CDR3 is CASSVDSTQETQYF. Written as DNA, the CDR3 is TGTGCCAGCAGCGTCGACAGTACCCAAGAGACCCAGTACTTC.

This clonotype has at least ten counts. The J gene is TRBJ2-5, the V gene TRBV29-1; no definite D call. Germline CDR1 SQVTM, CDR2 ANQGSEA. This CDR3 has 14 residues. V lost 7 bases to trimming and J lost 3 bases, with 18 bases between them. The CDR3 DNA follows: TGCAGCGGCGCGGCGGCAGTTTCGAAAGAGACCCAGTACTTC. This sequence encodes CSGAAAVSKETQYF.

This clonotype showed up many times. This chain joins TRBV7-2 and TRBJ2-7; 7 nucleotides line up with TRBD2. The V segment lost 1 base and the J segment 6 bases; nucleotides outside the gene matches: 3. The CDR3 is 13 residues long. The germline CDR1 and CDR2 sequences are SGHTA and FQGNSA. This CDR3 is CASSLGLASEQYF. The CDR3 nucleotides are TGTGCCAGCAGCTTAGGACTAGCTTCCGAGCAGTACTTC.

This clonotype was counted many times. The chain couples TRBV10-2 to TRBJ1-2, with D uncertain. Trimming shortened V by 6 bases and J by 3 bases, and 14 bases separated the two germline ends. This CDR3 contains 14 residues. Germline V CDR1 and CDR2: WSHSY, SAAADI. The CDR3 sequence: CASRAAGEDYGYTF. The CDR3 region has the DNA TGCGCCAGCAGGGCGGCAGGCGAGGACTATGGCTACACCTTC.

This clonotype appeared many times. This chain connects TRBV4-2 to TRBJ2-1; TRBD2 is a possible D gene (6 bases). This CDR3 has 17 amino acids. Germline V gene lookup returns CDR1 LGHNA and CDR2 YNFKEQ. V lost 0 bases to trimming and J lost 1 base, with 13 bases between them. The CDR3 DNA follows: TGTGCCAGCAGCCAAGATTCCCGACTAGAATCCTACAATGAGCAGTTCTTC. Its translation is CASSQDSRLESYNEQFF.

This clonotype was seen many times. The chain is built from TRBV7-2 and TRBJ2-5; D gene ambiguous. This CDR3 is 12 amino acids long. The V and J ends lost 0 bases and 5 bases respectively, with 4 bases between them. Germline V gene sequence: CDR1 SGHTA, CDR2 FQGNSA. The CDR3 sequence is CASSLARETQYF. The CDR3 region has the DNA TGTGCCAGCAGCTTAGCGCGGGAGACCCAGTACTTC.